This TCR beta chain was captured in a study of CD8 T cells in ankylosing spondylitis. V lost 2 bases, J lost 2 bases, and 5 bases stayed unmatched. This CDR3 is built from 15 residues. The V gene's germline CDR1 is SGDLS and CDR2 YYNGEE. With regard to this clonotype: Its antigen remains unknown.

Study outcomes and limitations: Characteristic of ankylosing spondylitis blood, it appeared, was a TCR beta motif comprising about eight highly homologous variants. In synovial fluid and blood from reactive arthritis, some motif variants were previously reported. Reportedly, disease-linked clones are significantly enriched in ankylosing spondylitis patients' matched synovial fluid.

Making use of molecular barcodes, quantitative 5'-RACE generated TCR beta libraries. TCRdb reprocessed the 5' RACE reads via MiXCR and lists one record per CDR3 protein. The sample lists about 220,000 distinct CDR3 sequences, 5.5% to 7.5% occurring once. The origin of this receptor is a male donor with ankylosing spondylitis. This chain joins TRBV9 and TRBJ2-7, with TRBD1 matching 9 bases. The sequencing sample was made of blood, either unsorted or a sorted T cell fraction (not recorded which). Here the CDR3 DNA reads TGTGCCAGCAGCGTGAGGACAGGGGTTACCTACGAGCAGTACTTC. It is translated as CASSVRTGVTYEQYF.